The 19 T cell receptor beta chains given below trace back to one sample, sequenced in a study of CD8 T cells in Susac syndrome. With random hexamers, roughly 0.5 to 1 ug RNA was reverse transcribed. TCRdb reprocessed the immunoSEQ multiplex PCR reads with MiXCR, giving one entry per CDR3 protein. Among some 150,000 distinct CDR3 sequences listed, roughly 94% were seen once. What was sequenced was CD4+ T cells from PBMCs. These receptors were taken from a human donor in good health.

This chain links TRBV12-5 with TRBJ2-1; D perhaps matches TRBD2 (7 bases). Trimming took off 0 bases at V and 0 bases at J, with 12 bases between the two ends. The V gene's germline CDR1 is LGHNT and CDR2 FRNRAP. The CDR3 length is 17 residues. CDR3 in amino acids: CASGLVQGGSSYNEQFF. DNA of the CDR3: TGTGCTAGTGGTTTGGTACAGGGCGGGAGCTCCTACAATGAGCAGTTCTTC.

This chain joins TRBV12-3 or TRBV12-4 and TRBJ1-5, with 8 bases aligning to TRBD1. CDR3 length equals 15 residues. The V gene end was trimmed by 3 bases and the J gene end by 6 bases; junction bases not matched to a gene: 7. CDR3 sequence reads: CASSFYRDRFQPQHF. DNA for the CDR3: TGTGCCAGCAGTTTTTATAGGGACAGGTTTCAGCCCCAGCATTTT.

The chain employs TRBV20-1 and TRBJ2-3; weak D call: TRBD2 (5 bases). With 3 bases removed from V and 6 bases from J, the gap between germline ends came to 10 bases. CDR1 is DFQATT, CDR2 SNEGSKA, per germline (reference sequence). CDR3 size: 12 residues. The CDR3, as DNA: TGCAGTGCTAGTGGGAGCAGGGATACGCAGTATTTT. This encodes CSASGSRDTQYF.

The chain has TRBV20-1 and TRBJ1-1; 7 bases align to TRBD1. CDR3 size: 14 residues. Germline CDR1 is DFQATT and CDR2 is SNEGSKA (reference sequence). Germline trimming cut 6 bases from V and 2 bases from J; bases unmatched to any gene: 9. The CDR3 coding sequence is TGCAGTGCAAACCCCAGACAGGGAAACACTGAAGCTTTCTTT. Protein: CSANPRQGNTEAFF.

The chain uses TRBV5-1 and TRBJ2-1, with a possible D match to TRBD2 (6 bases). Per the germline V gene, CDR1 is SGHRS and CDR2 is YFSETQ. The CDR3 has 15 amino acids. Trimming removed 6 bases at V and 1 base at J, with 14 bases between. The CDR3, as DNA: TGCGCCAGCACCACGGGACTGTTTTCCTACAATGAGCAGTTCTTC. The encoded protein is CASTTGLFSYNEQFF.

V usage is TRBV2 and J usage is TRBJ2-6, with 7 bases fitting TRBD1. J was trimmed by 0 bases and V by 7 bases; bases with no gene match: 6. The CDR3 consists of 16 residues. The germline V gene encodes CDR1 SNHLY and CDR2 FYNNEI. Here the CDR3 DNA reads TGTGCCAGCATTCGGGACAGTCGCTCTGGGGCCAACGTCCTGACTTTC. Residues: CASIRDSRSGANVLTF.

The genes are TRBV20-1 and TRBJ1-2; 8 positions match TRBD1. J was trimmed by 5 bases and V by 6 bases; bases with no gene match: 8. Germline-derived CDR1 and CDR2 are DFQATT and SNEGSKA (reference sequence). The CDR3 has 13 residues. The CDR3 protein is CSAETGVEYGYTF. The CDR3 DNA reads TGCAGTGCAGAGACAGGGGTTGAGTATGGCTACACCTTC.

This clonotype occurred once. The chain uses TRBV2 and TRBJ2-5; D is perhaps TRBD2 (6 bases). Between the trimmed V and J ends, which lost 8 bases and 1 base, there was a span of 11 bases. Germline loops: CDR1 SNHLY, CDR2 FYNNEI. The CDR3 consists of 13 residues. CDR3 region: CASGGLPQETQYF. CDR3 nucleotides: TGTGCCAGCGGGGGACTCCCCCAAGAGACCCAGTACTTC.

V gene TRBV6-5 combines with J gene TRBJ2-7, with D perhaps TRBD2 (5 bases). The CDR3 contains 13 residues. Trimming took off 3 bases at V and 2 bases at J, with 8 bases between the two ends. Germline CDR1 is MNHEY and CDR2 is SVGAGI. The CDR3 loop reads CASSYAGTYEQYF. CDR3 coding DNA: TGTGCCAGCAGTTATGCCGGGACCTACGAGCAGTACTTC.

The V gene is TRBV6-6, the J gene TRBJ1-2, with a weak D call TRBD1 (6 bases). Trimming took 0 bases from V and 3 from J, leaving 11 bases between them. The CDR3 totals 15 residues. CDR1 and CDR2 from the germline V gene are MNHNY and SVGAGI (reference sequence). The CDR3 protein is CASSYSGARDYGYTF. The CDR3 DNA reads TGTGCCAGCAGTTACTCGGGGGCCAGAGACTATGGCTACACCTTC.

The J gene is TRBJ1-5, the V gene TRBV18, with TRBD1 identical over 8 bases. CDR1 is KGHSH, CDR2 LQKENI, per germline. Trimming removed 2 bases from V and 7 bases from J; junction bases left unmatched: 4. The CDR3 runs to 14 residues. CDR3 nucleotides: TGTGCCAGCTCACCAGGCAGGGGGCAACAGCCCCAGCATTTT. This codes for CASSPGRGQQPQHF.

This chain joins TRBV29-1 and TRBJ2-7; D is uncertain. CDR1 SQVTM and CDR2 ANQGSEA come from the germline V gene. The CDR3 is made up of 12 amino acids. V was cut by 4 bases and J by 2 bases, with 9 bases left in between. CDR3 region: CSVVIGTYEQYF. The CDR3 bases are TGCAGCGTTGTAATAGGAACCTACGAGCAGTACTTC.

The J gene is TRBJ1-3, the V gene TRBV9; no definite D call. Trimming removed 4 bases from V and 2 bases from J, with 13 bases in between. Germline values: CDR1 SGDLS, CDR2 YYNGEE. The CDR3 has 15 residues. Here the CDR3 reads CASSQEGRAGNTIYF. DNA of the CDR3: TGTGCCAGCAGCCAGGAGGGTCGGGCTGGAAACACCATATATTTT.

The CDR3 DNA reads as TGTGCCGCCGGCGGCGGGACGTTGACCTACGAGCAGTACTTC. Protein: CAAGGGTLTYEQYF. The chain is built from TRBV10-3 and TRBJ2-7; D perhaps matches TRBD2 (6 bases). Trimming removed 11 bases from V and 2 bases from J, with 19 bases in between. The germline V gene has CDR1 ENHRY and CDR2 SYGVKD. The CDR3 sequence is 14 residues long.

This chain uses TRBV12-3 or TRBV12-4 with TRBJ1-2; 10 nucleotides agree with TRBD1. The CDR3 spans 14 residues. V was clipped by 6 bases and J by 7 bases; unmatched bases: 8. The CDR3 bases are TGTGCCAGCAGATATGGACAGGGGGGTTTTGGCTACACCTTC. Translation gives CASRYGQGGFGYTF.

V is TRBV5-1 and J is TRBJ2-5, with 7 bases aligning to TRBD1. The CDR3 is made up of 14 amino acids. Germline V gives CDR1 SGHRS, CDR2 YFSETQ. V was clipped by 4 bases and J by 0 bases; unmatched bases: 3. The CDR3 nucleotides read TGCGCCAGCAGCGTGGGGACAGACCAAGAGACCCAGTACTTC. Translation gives CASSVGTDQETQYF.

The CDR3 protein is CSVSTGGQGTDTQYF. The CDR3 region has the DNA TGCAGCGTTTCGACAGGGGGTCAGGGCACAGATACGCAGTATTTT. The chain is built from TRBV29-1 and TRBJ2-3, with 9 bases that match TRBD1. V was pared by 5 bases and J by 1 base, with 7 bases of the junction left unmatched. The CDR3 spans 15 residues. Germline assignment: CDR1 SQVTM and CDR2 ANQGSEA.

The chain uses TRBV10-2 and TRBJ1-1, with D uncertain. The germline V gene encodes CDR1 WSHSY and CDR2 SAAADI. This CDR3 contains 11 residues. V shed 10 bases and J shed 6 bases, with 12 bases lying between them. CDR3 in amino acids: CATKTIAEAFF. In DNA, the CDR3 is TGCGCCACCAAAACGATTGCTGAAGCTTTCTTT.

This rearrangement joins TRBV5-5 to TRBJ2-7; D is tentatively TRBD1 or TRBD2 (5 bases each). The CDR3 contains 10 residues. Germline assignment: CDR1 SGHKS and CDR2 YYEKEE (reference sequence). CDR3 sequence reads: CASSLMGRIV. The CDR3 nucleotides read TGTGCCAGCAGCTTGATGGGACGGATCGTC.